One sample yielded the 29 T cell receptor beta chains listed below, sequenced in a study of post-analysis software for immune sequencing data. Study-wide points: Patients used a few TRBV segments, including TRBV5-6, TRBV5-1 and TRBV20-1, more often than controls.

Unique molecular identifiers were present in the TCR beta cDNA libraries. TCRdb itself ran the PCR reads through MiXCR, one entry per CDR3 protein. The sample holds about 560,000 distinct CDR3 sequences, roughly two fifths seen once. These TCRs are of unknown antigen specificity. The sequencing sample was made of blood. The receptors come from a girl aged 5-17 years with multiple sclerosis.

This rearrangement joins TRBV9 to TRBJ1-3; TRBD1 is a possible D gene (6 bases). With 0 bases removed from V and 4 bases from J, the gap between germline ends came to 11 bases. Germline V gene sequence: CDR1 SGDLS, CDR2 YYNGEE. The CDR3 sequence is 15 residues long. CDR3 sequence (DNA): TGTGCCAGCAGCGTAGGGGGGGCCAGAGGAAACACCATATATTTT. This codes for CASSVGGARGNTIYF.

This clonotype was detected only a few times. This rearrangement joins TRBV24-1 to TRBJ2-1; D is ambiguous. V was clipped by 8 bases and J by 5 bases, with 9 bases between them. The germline CDR1 and CDR2 sequences are KGHDR and SFDVKD. This CDR3 has 12 amino acids. CDR3 protein: CATKGFNNEQFF. The CDR3, as DNA: TGTGCCACCAAAGGATTTAACAATGAGCAGTTCTTC.

This clonotype was counted a few times. This chain links TRBV3-1 with TRBJ1-6, with 7 bases fitting TRBD1. The CDR3 spans 16 residues. The junction had 8 bases not matched to a gene; V was cut back by 0 bases and J by 9 bases. The V gene's germline CDR1 is LGHDT and CDR2 YNNKEL (reference sequence). For the CDR3, the DNA is TGTGCCAGCAGCCAAGAAGGGACAGCCTTGGTTTCACCCCTCCACTTT. Amino acid sequence: CASSQEGTALVSPLHF.

This chain links TRBV6-4 with TRBJ2-1; 13 bases align to TRBD2. Germline CDR1 reads MRHNA; CDR2 reads SNTAGT. Trimming at V came to 3 bases and at J to 5 bases, leaving 4 bases not matched to a gene. The CDR3 extends over 16 amino acids. CDR3 DNA: TGTGCCAGCAGTGAGACGGGACTAGCGGGAAACAATGAGCAGTTCTTC. It translates to CASSETGLAGNNEQFF.

The chain is built from TRBV27 and TRBJ2-1, with D hard to call. Germline assignment: CDR1 MNHEY and CDR2 SMNVEV (reference sequence). This CDR3 has 13 amino acids. With 5 bases removed from V and 2 bases from J, the gap between germline ends came to 7 bases. Here the CDR3 DNA reads TGTGCCAGCAGTACCCATACCTACAATGAGCAGTTCTTC. It encodes CASSTHTYNEQFF.

This clonotype was seen more than once but under ten times. The chain couples TRBV5-6 to TRBJ2-3, with TRBD1 matching 8 bases. Losses at the gene ends were 3 bases for V and 2 bases for J; bases not matched to a gene: 2. CDR3 length: 14 residues. CDR1 and CDR2 (germline): SGHDT, YYEEEE. CDR3 protein: CASSWTGPTDTQYF. In DNA form, the CDR3 reads TGTGCCAGCAGCTGGACAGGGCCCACAGATACGCAGTATTTT.

The chain has TRBV20-1 and TRBJ2-7; tentative D call: TRBD2 (6 bases). The germline V gene has CDR1 DFQATT and CDR2 SNEGSKA (reference sequence). Trimming took 0 bases from V and 6 from J, leaving 15 bases between them. This CDR3 region has 14 residues. CDR3 sequence: CSAREEGRAREQYF. CDR3 coding DNA: TGCAGTGCTAGAGAGGAGGGAAGGGCCCGCGAGCAGTACTTC.

The chain combines TRBV11-2 with TRBJ2-3, with D possibly being TRBD2 (5 bases). Trimming took off 3 bases at V and 10 bases at J, with 14 bases between the two ends. Looked up from germline, CDR1 is SGHAT and CDR2 is FQNNGV. The length of the CDR3 is 13 residues. CDR3 loop: CASSFGPEGAQYF. DNA of the CDR3: TGTGCCAGCAGCTTTGGTCCTGAGGGTGCGCAGTATTTT.

The V call is TRBV20-1, the J call TRBJ2-1; maybe TRBD1 (5 bases). Germline CDR1 DFQATT, CDR2 SNEGSKA (reference sequence). The CDR3 consists of 14 residues. V was cut by 2 bases and J by 5 bases, with 13 bases left in between. The CDR3 nucleotides read TGCAGTGCTAGAACTCGACAGAATAACAATGAGCAGTTCTTC. This gives the protein CSARTRQNNNEQFF.

The chain couples TRBV25-1 to TRBJ2-7; 15 nucleotides match TRBD2. Germline V CDR1 and CDR2: MGHDK, SYGVNS. There are 17 residues in the CDR3. J lost 5 bases, V lost 4 bases, and 9 bases had no gene match. DNA of the CDR3: TGTGCCAGCAGTGGAAACCCGGGACTAGCGGGAGGTCACGAGCAGTACTTC. Its translation: CASSGNPGLAGGHEQYF.

This clonotype was recorded a few times. The chain uses TRBV10-2 and TRBJ1-1; D may be TRBD1 (6 bases). Trimming shortened V by 8 bases and J by 5 bases, and 18 bases separated the two germline ends. CDR1 is WSHSY, CDR2 SAAADI, per germline. This CDR3 has 14 residues. This CDR3 is CASRDTRSGTEAFF. The CDR3 nucleotides are TGCGCCAGCCGGGACACCCGGTCGGGTACTGAAGCTTTCTTT.

V gene TRBV11-2 combines with J gene TRBJ1-2; TRBD1 might be the D (6 bases). The germline gives CDR1 SGHAT, CDR2 FQNNGV. The CDR3 has 12 amino acids. The germline V and J ends were trimmed by 5 bases and 8 bases, with 12 bases remaining between them. The CDR3: CASSETGRGYTF. The CDR3 region has the DNA TGTGCCAGCAGCGAGACAGGAAGGGGCTACACCTTC.

The gene calls are TRBV5-5 and TRBJ1-5, with TRBD1 matching 10 bases. V dropped 3 bases and J dropped 6; count of bases not matched to a gene: 9. CDR3 length: 16 amino acids. The germline CDR1 and CDR2 sequences are SGHKS and YYEKEE (reference sequence). This chain's CDR3 is CASSSGQGPRGQPQHF. CDR3 nucleotides: TGTGCCAGCAGCTCGGGACAGGGGCCTCGAGGTCAGCCCCAGCATTTT.

The J gene is TRBJ1-2, the V gene TRBV4-1; no firm D call. The V gene's germline CDR1 is MGHRA and CDR2 YSYEKL. Deletions cut 0 bases from V and 2 bases from J, with 10 bases between. The CDR3 loop spans 15 amino acids. This CDR3 reads CASSQDRSRNYGYTF. The CDR3 coding sequence is TGCGCCAGCAGCCAAGATAGGTCGCGGAACTATGGCTACACCTTC.

This clonotype was detected only a few times. V is TRBV20-1 and J is TRBJ2-1, with a tentative D call TRBD2 (6 bases). CDR1 is DFQATT and CDR2 is SNEGSKA in the germline V gene (reference sequence). Trimming took 2 bases from V and 10 from J, leaving 24 bases between them. The CDR3 is 16 amino acids. The CDR3 DNA sequence: TGCAGTGCTAGATCCCAAGCCAGCGGGTCAAGAAGCGAGCAGTTCTTC. Amino acids: CSARSQASGSRSEQFF.

This clonotype was recorded a few times. The chain links TRBV29-1 to TRBJ1-1; D uncertain. V dropped 2 bases and J dropped 0 bases, with 7 bases sitting between them. The CDR3 covers 13 residues. CDR1 and CDR2 (germline): SQVTM, ANQGSEA. The CDR3 DNA reads TGCAGCGTTGAAAGGAGGATGAACACTGAAGCTTTCTTT. Its protein is CSVERRMNTEAFF.

V usage is TRBV7-9 and J usage is TRBJ2-1; tentative D call: TRBD1 (6 bases). The CDR3 runs to 15 residues. V lost 0 bases to trimming and J lost 5 bases, with 11 bases between them. The V gene's germline CDR1 is SEHNR and CDR2 FQNEAQ (reference sequence). The DNA of the CDR3 is TGTGCCAGCAGCTTAGCGCAGGGGTTACACAATGAGCAGTTCTTC. This sequence encodes CASSLAQGLHNEQFF.

J is TRBJ2-1 and V is TRBV25-1; D might be TRBD2 (5 bases). Germline loops: CDR1 MGHDK, CDR2 SYGVNS. V dropped 8 bases and J dropped 12 bases, with 20 bases sitting between them. This CDR3 has 13 amino acids. CDR3 bases: TGTGCCAGCTTGGAGGATCATTTCGCTAGGCAGTTCTTC. Its protein product is CASLEDHFARQFF.

This clonotype was seen a few times. The chain combines TRBV6-5 with TRBJ1-1, with D uncertain. V was clipped by 0 bases and J by 1 base, with 9 bases between them. This CDR3 has 15 amino acids. CDR1 and CDR2 (germline): MNHEY, SVGAGI. The CDR3 region is CASSYSGNGNTEAFF. The CDR3 DNA reads as TGTGCCAGCAGTTACTCGGGGAACGGGAACACTGAAGCTTTCTTT.

The chain links TRBV12-3 or TRBV12-4 to TRBJ1-1; D is unclear. Deletions cut 7 bases from V and 7 bases from J, with 10 bases between. This CDR3 has 11 amino acids. The DNA of the CDR3 is TGTGCCAGCACCCTTGAGTTTGAAGCTTTCTTT. This codes for CASTLEFEAFF.

The chain is built from TRBV6-1 and TRBJ2-7; D possibly corresponds to TRBD2 (5 bases). CDR3 length: 13 residues. Germline assignment: CDR1 MNHNS and CDR2 SASEGT. The V and J ends lost 10 bases and 0 bases respectively, with 13 bases between them. CDR3 DNA sequence: TGTGCCAACTCACGGGGTTTCTCCTACGAGCAGTACTTC. Protein product: CANSRGFSYEQYF.

This chain connects TRBV15 to TRBJ1-1; 7 nucleotides line up with TRBD1. The CDR3 is made up of 13 amino acids. Germline loops: CDR1 LNHNV, CDR2 YYDKDF (reference sequence). The J segment lost 4 bases and the V segment lost 8 bases, leaving 7 bases of the junction unmatched. The CDR3 DNA follows: TGTGCCACCTCGACAGGGTCCTCCACTGAAGCTTTCTTT. This gives the protein CATSTGSSTEAFF.

Turning to this clonotype: Given a much more abundant clone one base away, this may be a read error. This sequence joins TRBV6-4 and TRBJ2-5; 14 bases line up with TRBD2. From germline, CDR1 is MRHNA and CDR2 SNTAGT. The CDR3 is 15 amino acids. V dropped 4 bases and J dropped 3; count of bases not matched to a gene: 1. CDR3: CASSVTSGGEETQYF. The CDR3 bases are TGTGCCAGCAGTGTGACTAGCGGGGGGGAAGAGACCCAGTACTTC.

The chain has TRBV6-1 and TRBJ1-5; no definite D call. There are 15 residues in the CDR3. Germline CDR1 and CDR2: MNHNS and SASEGT. V was shortened by 1 base and J by 0 bases, with 7 bases between the two germline ends. CDR3 loop: CASSEGFDSNQPQHF. DNA for the CDR3: TGTGCCAGCAGTGAAGGGTTTGATAGCAATCAGCCCCAGCATTTT.

This clonotype has more than one count but fewer than ten. The rearrangement joins TRBV5-1 to TRBJ2-5; 7 bases map to TRBD1. This CDR3 is 14 amino acids long. J was trimmed by 2 bases and V by 4 bases; bases with no gene match: 5. The germline CDR1 and CDR2 sequences are SGHRS and YFSETQ. CDR3 DNA: TGCGCCAGCAGCCAGGGACAGACTCAAGAGACCCAGTACTTC. Its protein is CASSQGQTQETQYF.

J is TRBJ2-1 and V is TRBV7-2, with 14 bases aligning to TRBD2. The CDR3 totals 15 residues. Looked up from germline, CDR1 is SGHTA and CDR2 is FQGNSA. The trim removed 1 base at V and 11 bases at J, leaving 4 bases unmatched. CDR3 nucleotide sequence: TGTGCCAGCAGCTTAGAGGGACTAGCGGGAGTTAAGCAGTTCTTC. Translation: CASSLEGLAGVKQFF.

The CDR3 nucleotides read TGTGCCAGCAGGGCCCAGGGGGCAGGGGATACGCAGTATTTT. Protein: CASRAQGAGDTQYF. V gene TRBV7-9 combines with J gene TRBJ2-3; TRBD1 aligns across 8 bases. The germline gives CDR1 SEHNR, CDR2 FQNEAQ (reference sequence). V was pared by 6 bases and J by 6 bases, with 8 bases of the junction left unmatched. The CDR3 spans 14 residues.

V gene TRBV4-1 combines with J gene TRBJ1-2; D remains unclear. Germline V gene data show CDR1 as MGHRA and CDR2 as YSYEKL. This CDR3 has 14 residues. Trimming took off 1 base at V and 3 bases at J, with 9 bases between the two ends. The CDR3 coding sequence is TGCGCCAGCAGCCAAGTTGGGGAGGACTATGGCTACACCTTC. Encoded protein: CASSQVGEDYGYTF.

This clonotype was picked up a small number of times. The CDR3 nucleotides read TGCAGCGAAGGAAGGGGGGAGACCCAGTACTTC. The encoded protein is CSEGRGETQYF. V is TRBV29-1 and J is TRBJ2-5; D possibly corresponds to TRBD1 (6 bases). V shed 7 bases and J shed 5 bases, with 11 bases lying between them. The CDR3 consists of 11 residues. Germline CDR1 and CDR2: SQVTM and ANQGSEA.